The 10 T cell receptor beta chains below come from one sample, sequenced in a study of cytomegalovirus exposure and HLA in healthy donors. The PCR was carried out with 60 Vbeta primers and 13 Jbeta primers. Libraries were prepared by immunoSEQ multiplex PCR; TCRdb keeps only in-frame clonotypes and omits some of them. The data show 280,000 or so clones, with 85% to 90% seen just once and about 2.5% held by the top ten. Material for sequencing was PBMCs. The receptors here all came from a woman between 18 and 29 years old in good health and CMV-seronegative.

The V and J genes are TRBV6-4 and TRBJ1-1; the D gene is possibly TRBD1 (5 bases). The CDR3 contains 13 residues. In germline, CDR1 is MRHNA, CDR2 SNTAGT. V was cut by 6 bases and J by 0 bases, with 8 bases left in between. CDR3 protein: CASSRELNTEAFF. DNA for the CDR3: TGTGCCAGCAGCAGGGAATTGAACACTGAAGCTTTCTTT.

This chain uses TRBV5-1 with TRBJ1-2, with D uncertain. Between the trimmed V and J ends, which lost 1 base and 3 bases, there was a span of 13 bases. Germline-derived CDR1 and CDR2 are SGHRS and YFSETQ. This CDR3 has 15 amino acids. The CDR3 region is CASSLLPGVDYGYTF. CDR3 DNA sequence: TGCGCCAGCAGCTTGTTACCCGGAGTGGACTATGGCTACACCTTC.

The chain employs TRBV7-2 and TRBJ2-7, with D possibly matching TRBD2 (6 bases). The germline V and J ends were trimmed by 5 bases and 0 bases, with 17 bases remaining between them. This CDR3 comprises 16 residues. CDR1 is SGHTA, CDR2 FQGNSA, per germline. CDR3 coding DNA: TGTGCCAGCAGCGCCGGGACTTTTAGAAGCTCCTACGAGCAGTACTTC. This sequence encodes CASSAGTFRSSYEQYF. Together with reference TRBV7-2 and TRBJ2-7, the CDR3 gives the full variable domain: GAGVSQSPSNKVTEKGKDVELRCDPISGHTALYWYRQSLGQGLEFLIYFQGNSAPDKSGLPSDRFSAERTGGSVSTLTIQRTQQEDSAVYLCASSAGTFRSSYEQYFGPGTRLTVT.

V is TRBV19 and J is TRBJ1-3; no clear D gene. Per germline, CDR1 LNHDA and CDR2 SQIVND (reference sequence). Trimming took 6 bases from V and 4 from J, leaving 7 bases between them. The CDR3 length is 12 residues. The CDR3 sequence: CASSSEGNTIYF. Here the CDR3 DNA reads TGTGCCAGTAGCAGCGAGGGAAACACCATATATTTT.

The chain uses TRBV6-6 and TRBJ1-1; the D is unclear. V shed 1 base and J shed 8 bases, with 14 bases lying between them. This CDR3 spans 14 amino acids. Germline loops: CDR1 MNHNY, CDR2 SVGAGI (reference sequence). The CDR3 DNA reads as TGTGCCAGCAGTTACTACGAGGGATCGAACGAAGCTTTCTTT. Its translation: CASSYYEGSNEAFF.

This chain links TRBV13 with TRBJ2-3; D perhaps matches TRBD1 (6 bases). In germline, CDR1 is PRHDT, CDR2 FYEKMQ (reference sequence). This CDR3 spans 11 amino acids. V gave up 1 base and J gave up 11 bases, with 7 bases separating them. This CDR3 reads CASSLADRQYF. CDR3 DNA: TGTGCCAGCAGCTTAGCGGACAGGCAGTATTTT. Using reference TRBV13 and TRBJ2-3 for the parts outside the CDR3, the full variable domain is AAGVIQSPRHLIKEKRETATLKCYPIPRHDTVYWYQQGPGQDPQFLISFYEKMQSDKGSIPDRFSAQQFSDYHSELNMSSLELGDSALYFCASSLADRQYFGPGTRLTVL.

This clone was counted between two and nine times. J is TRBJ2-1 and V is TRBV5-1; 8 nucleotides line up with TRBD1. This CDR3 has 15 residues. CDR1 and CDR2 (germline): SGHRS, YFSETQ. The V and J ends lost 4 bases and 3 bases, in that order; junction bases with no gene match: 6. For the CDR3, the DNA is TGCGCCAGCAGCACGGGGACAGGACTCTACAATGAGCAGTTCTTC. Translation: CASSTGTGLYNEQFF.

This CDR3 reads CSVVRTATYQETQYF. The CDR3 coding sequence is TGCAGCGTTGTCCGGACAGCCACCTACCAAGAGACCCAGTACTTC. The chain links TRBV29-1 to TRBJ2-5; weak D call: TRBD1 (6 bases). The V gene lost 4 bases and the J gene lost 0 bases, with 15 bases spanning the gap. Looked up from germline, CDR1 is SQVTM and CDR2 is ANQGSEA. The CDR3 is 15 amino acids.

V usage is TRBV9 and J usage is TRBJ1-2; D unclear. The CDR3 spans 16 residues. Looked up from germline, CDR1 is SGDLS and CDR2 is YYNGEE. V lost 3 bases, J lost 2 bases, and 17 bases lay in between. CDR3 region: CASSGGSSRVNYGYTF. DNA of the CDR3: TGTGCCAGCAGCGGAGGATCCAGCAGAGTAAACTATGGCTACACCTTC.

V usage is TRBV10-3 and J usage is TRBJ2-7, with 8 bases matching TRBD1. The J segment lost 3 bases and the V segment lost 5 bases, leaving 9 bases of the junction unmatched. The germline gives CDR1 ENHRY, CDR2 SYGVKD. This CDR3 has 15 residues. CDR3 residues: CAISTGQGSVYEQYF. The CDR3 DNA follows: TGTGCCATCAGTACCGGACAGGGTTCCGTCTACGAGCAGTACTTC.